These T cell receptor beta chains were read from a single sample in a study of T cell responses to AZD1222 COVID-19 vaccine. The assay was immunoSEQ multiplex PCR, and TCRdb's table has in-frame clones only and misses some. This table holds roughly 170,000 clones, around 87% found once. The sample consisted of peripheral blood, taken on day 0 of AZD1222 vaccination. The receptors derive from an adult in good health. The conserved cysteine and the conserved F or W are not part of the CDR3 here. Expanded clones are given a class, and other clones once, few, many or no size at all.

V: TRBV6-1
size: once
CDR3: ASSEMRLAGGMGNEQF

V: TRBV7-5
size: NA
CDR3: VRSHDRRPTRNTGELF

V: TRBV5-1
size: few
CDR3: ASSDTGGSYEQY

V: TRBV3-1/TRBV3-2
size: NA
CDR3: ASSQDVPRPYNEQF

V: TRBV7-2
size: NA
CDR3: ASSQGTETKTGSYT

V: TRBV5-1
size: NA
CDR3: ASSGRGSRQF

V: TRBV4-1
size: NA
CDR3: ASSQEGLAGVYNEQF

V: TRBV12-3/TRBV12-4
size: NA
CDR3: AQQTVGEPEAF

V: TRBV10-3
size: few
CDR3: AISESRGTDTQY

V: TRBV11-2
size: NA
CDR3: ASSPRPGGTEAF

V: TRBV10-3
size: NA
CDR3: AISASGAYEQY

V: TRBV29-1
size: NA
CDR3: SVMSGRVNTGELF

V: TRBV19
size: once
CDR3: ASMTSGRARNEQF

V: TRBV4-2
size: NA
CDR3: ASSQDGARGTDTQY

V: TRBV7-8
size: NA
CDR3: ASSLRASGYEQY

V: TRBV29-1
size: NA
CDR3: SVGPSSYEQY

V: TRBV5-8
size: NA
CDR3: ASSLDLTVYGYT

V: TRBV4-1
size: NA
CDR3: ASSQGSIPYYNSPLH

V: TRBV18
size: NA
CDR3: ASSTRQGTEAF

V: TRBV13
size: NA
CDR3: ASSLAPTSGKGNLMYEQY

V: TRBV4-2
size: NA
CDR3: ASSRSRSEQY

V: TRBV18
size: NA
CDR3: ASSQRGGDTEAF

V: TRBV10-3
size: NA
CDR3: AISTLRDDEQY

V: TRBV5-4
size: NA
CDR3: ASSLFAGPSTDTQY

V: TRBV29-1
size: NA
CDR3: SVRRELGQETQY

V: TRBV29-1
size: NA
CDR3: SVERGAGSNYGYT

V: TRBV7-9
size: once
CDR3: ASSPGPNYGYT

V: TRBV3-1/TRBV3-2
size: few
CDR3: ASSQRRGHYYGYT

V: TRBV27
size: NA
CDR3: ASSLGQGNTEAF

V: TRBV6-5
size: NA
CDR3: ASSYDSYEQY

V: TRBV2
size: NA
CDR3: ASSGQVDYGYT

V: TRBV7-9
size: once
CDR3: ATKNSGANVLT